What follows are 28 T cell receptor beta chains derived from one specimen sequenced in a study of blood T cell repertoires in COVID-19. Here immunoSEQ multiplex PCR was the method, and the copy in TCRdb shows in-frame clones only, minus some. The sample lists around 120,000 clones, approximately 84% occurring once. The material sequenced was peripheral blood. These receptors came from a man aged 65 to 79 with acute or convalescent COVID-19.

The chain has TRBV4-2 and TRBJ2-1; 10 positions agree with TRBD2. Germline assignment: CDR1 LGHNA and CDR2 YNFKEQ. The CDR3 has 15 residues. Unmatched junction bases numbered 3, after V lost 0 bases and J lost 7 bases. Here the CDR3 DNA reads TGTGCCAGCAGCCAAGATAGCGGGGGGCAGAATGAGCAGTTCTTC. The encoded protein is CASSQDSGGQNEQFF.

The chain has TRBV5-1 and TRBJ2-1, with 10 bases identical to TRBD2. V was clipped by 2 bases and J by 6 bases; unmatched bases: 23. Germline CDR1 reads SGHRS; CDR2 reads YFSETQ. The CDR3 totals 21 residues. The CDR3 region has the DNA TGCGCCAGCAGCTTCCCAGGCTCCGGCGCGCCCAGCGGGGGGGGGTTCAATGAGCAGTTCTTC. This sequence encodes CASSFPGSGAPSGGGFNEQFF.

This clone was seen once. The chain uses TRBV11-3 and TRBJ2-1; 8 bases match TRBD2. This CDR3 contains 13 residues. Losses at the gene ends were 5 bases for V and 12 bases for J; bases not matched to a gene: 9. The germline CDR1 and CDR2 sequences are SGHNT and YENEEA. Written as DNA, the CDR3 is TGTGCCAGCAGCCAGGGACTAGGACGAGGGCAGTTCTTC. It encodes CASSQGLGRGQFF.

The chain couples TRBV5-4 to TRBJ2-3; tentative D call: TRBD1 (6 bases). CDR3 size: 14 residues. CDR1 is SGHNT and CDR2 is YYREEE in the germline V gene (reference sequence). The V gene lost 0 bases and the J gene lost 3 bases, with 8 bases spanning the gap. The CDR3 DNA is TGTGCCAGCAGCTTGGGGGGGCCTACAGATACGCAGTATTTT. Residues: CASSLGGPTDTQYF.

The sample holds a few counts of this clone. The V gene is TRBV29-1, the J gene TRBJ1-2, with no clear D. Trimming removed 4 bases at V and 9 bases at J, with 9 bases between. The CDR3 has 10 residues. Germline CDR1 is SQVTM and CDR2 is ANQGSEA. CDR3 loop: CSVAEKSYTF. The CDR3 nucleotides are TGCAGCGTTGCCGAGAAGAGCTACACCTTC.

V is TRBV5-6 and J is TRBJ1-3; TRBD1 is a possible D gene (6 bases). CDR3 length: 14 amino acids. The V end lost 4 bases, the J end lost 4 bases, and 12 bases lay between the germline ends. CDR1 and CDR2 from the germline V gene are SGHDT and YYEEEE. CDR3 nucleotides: TGTGCCAGCAGCCACGCAGGGACAGGAAACACCATATATTTT. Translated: CASSHAGTGNTIYF.

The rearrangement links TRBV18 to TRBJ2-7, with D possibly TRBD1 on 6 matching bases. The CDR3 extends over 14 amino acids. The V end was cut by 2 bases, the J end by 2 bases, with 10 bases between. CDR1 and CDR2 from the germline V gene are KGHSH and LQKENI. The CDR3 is CASSPRGLPYEQYF. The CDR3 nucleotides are TGTGCCAGCTCACCAAGGGGGTTACCCTACGAGCAGTACTTC.

DNA for the CDR3: TGTGCCAGCAGCCAAGTAAGTCGGCGGAGCTCCTATAATTCACCCCTCCACTTT. Encoded protein: CASSQVSRRSSYNSPLHF. The chain employs TRBV3-1 (or the pseudogene TRBV3-2) and TRBJ1-6; D gene uncertain. Between the trimmed V and J ends, which lost 1 base and 0 bases, there was a span of 13 bases. The germline V gene has CDR1 LGHDT and CDR2 YNNKEL (reference sequence). The CDR3 consists of 18 residues.

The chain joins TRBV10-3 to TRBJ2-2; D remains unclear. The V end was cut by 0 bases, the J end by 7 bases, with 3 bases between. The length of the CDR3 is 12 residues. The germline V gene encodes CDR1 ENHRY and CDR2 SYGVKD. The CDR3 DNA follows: TGTGCCATCAGTGAGTCATACGGGGAGCTGTTTTTT. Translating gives CAISESYGELFF.

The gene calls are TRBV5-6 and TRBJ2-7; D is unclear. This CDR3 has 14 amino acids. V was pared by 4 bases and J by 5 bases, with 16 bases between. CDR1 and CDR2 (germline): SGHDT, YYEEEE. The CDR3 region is CASSPPPPRDEQYF. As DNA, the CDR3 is TGTGCCAGCAGCCCTCCCCCTCCGCGCGACGAGCAGTACTTC.

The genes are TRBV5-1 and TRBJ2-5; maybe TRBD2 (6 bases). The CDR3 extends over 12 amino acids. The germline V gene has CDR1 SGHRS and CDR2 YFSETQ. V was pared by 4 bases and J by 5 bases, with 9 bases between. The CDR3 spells CASSGGSETQYF. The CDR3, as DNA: TGCGCCAGCAGCGGAGGGAGCGAGACCCAGTACTTC.

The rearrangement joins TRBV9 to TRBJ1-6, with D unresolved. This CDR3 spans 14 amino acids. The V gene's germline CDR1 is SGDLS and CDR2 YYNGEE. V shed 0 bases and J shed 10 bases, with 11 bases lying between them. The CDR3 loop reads CASSVAPGESPLHF. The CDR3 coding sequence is TGTGCCAGCAGCGTAGCCCCTGGGGAGTCACCCCTCCACTTT.

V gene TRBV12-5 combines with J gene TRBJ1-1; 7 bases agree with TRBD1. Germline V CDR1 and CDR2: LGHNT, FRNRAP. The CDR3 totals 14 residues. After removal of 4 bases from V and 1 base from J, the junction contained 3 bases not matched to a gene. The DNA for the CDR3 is TGTGCTAGTGGTTCGGGACAGACGAACACTGAAGCTTTCTTT. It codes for CASGSGQTNTEAFF.

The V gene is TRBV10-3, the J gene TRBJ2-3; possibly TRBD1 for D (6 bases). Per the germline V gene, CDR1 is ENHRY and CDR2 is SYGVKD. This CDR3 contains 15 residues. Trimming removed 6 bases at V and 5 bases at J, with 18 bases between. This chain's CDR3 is CAISPLALGGDTQYF. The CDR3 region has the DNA TGTGCCATCAGCCCGTTAGCGTTAGGGGGAGATACGCAGTATTTT.

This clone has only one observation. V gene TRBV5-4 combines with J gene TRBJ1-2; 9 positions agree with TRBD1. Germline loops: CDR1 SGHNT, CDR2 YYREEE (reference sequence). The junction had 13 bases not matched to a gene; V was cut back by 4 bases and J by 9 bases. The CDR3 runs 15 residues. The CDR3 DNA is TGTGCCAGCAGCGAGAAACAGGGGGCATCGGTTAGCTACACCTTC. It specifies CASSEKQGASVSYTF. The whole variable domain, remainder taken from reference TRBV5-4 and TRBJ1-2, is ETGVTQSPTHLIKTRGQQVTLRCSSQSGHNTVSWYQQALGQGPQFIFQYYREEENGRGNFPPRFSGLQFPNYSSELNVNALELDDSALYLCASSEKQGASVSYTFGSGTRLTVV.

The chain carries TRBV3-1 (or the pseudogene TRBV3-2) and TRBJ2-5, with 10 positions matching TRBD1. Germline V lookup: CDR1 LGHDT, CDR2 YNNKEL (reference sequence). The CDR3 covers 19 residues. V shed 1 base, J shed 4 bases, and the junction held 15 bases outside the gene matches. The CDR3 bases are TGTGCCAGCAGCCAAGTCACTTCAGCCGGGACAGGGGTAGGAGAGACCCAGTACTTC. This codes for CASSQVTSAGTGVGETQYF.

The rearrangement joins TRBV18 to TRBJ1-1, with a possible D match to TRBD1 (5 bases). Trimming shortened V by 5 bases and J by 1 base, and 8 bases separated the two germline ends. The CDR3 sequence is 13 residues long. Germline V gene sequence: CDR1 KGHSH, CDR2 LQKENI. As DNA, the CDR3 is TGTGCCAGCTCATCCGGACAGAACACTGAAGCTTTCTTT. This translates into CASSSGQNTEAFF.

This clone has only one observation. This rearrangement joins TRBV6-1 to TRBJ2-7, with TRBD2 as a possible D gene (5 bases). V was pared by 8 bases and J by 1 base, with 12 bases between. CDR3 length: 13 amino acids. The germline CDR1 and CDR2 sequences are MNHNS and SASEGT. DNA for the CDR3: TGTGCCAGCCGTGGAGCGGCTTCCTACGAGCAGTACTTC. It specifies CASRGAASYEQYF.

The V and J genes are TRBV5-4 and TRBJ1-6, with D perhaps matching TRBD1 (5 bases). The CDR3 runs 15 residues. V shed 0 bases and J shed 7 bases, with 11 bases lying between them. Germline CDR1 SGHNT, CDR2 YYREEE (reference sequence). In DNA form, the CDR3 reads TGTGCCAGCAGCTTGGGAACAGGATTGAATTCACCCCTCCACTTT. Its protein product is CASSLGTGLNSPLHF.

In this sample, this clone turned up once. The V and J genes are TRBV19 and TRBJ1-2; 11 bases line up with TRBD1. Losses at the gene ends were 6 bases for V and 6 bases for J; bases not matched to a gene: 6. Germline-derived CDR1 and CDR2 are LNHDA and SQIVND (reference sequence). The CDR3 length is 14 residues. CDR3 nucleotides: TGTGCCAGTAGAGCGGACAGGGGGCGAAATGGCTACACCTTC. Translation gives CASRADRGRNGYTF.

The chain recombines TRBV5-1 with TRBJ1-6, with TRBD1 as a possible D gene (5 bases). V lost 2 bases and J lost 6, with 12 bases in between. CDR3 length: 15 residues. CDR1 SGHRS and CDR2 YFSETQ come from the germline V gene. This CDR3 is CASSLELQGNSPLHF. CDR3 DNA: TGCGCCAGCAGCTTAGAGCTCCAGGGTAATTCACCCCTCCACTTT.

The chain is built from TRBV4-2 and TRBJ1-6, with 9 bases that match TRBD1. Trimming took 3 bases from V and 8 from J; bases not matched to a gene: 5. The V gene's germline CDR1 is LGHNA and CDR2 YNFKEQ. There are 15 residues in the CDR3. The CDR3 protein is CASSQPDRGDSPLHF. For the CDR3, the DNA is TGTGCCAGCAGCCAGCCGGACAGGGGTGATTCACCCCTCCACTTT.

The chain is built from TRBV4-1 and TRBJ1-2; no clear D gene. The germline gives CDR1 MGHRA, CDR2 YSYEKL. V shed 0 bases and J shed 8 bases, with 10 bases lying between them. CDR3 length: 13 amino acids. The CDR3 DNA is TGCGCCAGCAGCCAAGATGGCCAGCGGGGCTACACCTTC. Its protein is CASSQDGQRGYTF.

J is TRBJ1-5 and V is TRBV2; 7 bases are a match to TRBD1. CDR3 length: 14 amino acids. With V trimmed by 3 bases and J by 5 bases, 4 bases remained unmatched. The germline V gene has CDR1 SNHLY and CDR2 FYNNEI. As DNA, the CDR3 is TGTGCCAGCAGTGACGAAGGGGGCGATCAGCCCCAGCATTTT. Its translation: CASSDEGGDQPQHF. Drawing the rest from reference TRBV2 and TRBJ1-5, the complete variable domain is EPEVTQTPSHQVTQMGQEVILRCVPISNHLYFYWYRQILGQKVEFLVSFYNNEISEKSEIFDDQFSVERPDGSNFTLKIRSTKLEDSAMYFCASSDEGGDQPQHFGDGTRLSIL.

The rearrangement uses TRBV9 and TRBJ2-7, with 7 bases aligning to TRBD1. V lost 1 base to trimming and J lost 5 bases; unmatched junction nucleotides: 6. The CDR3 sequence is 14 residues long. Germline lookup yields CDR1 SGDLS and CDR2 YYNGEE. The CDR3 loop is CASSVNRDSHEQYF. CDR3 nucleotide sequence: TGTGCCAGCAGCGTAAACCGGGACAGTCACGAGCAGTACTTC.

In nucleotides, the CDR3 is TGTGCCAGCAGCTTAGAAATCGGGAACACTGAAGCTTTCTTT. Residues: CASSLEIGNTEAFF. The chain carries TRBV7-9 and TRBJ1-1, with D hard to call. This CDR3 has 14 residues. Trimming took off 1 base at V and 1 base at J, with 7 bases between the two ends. The germline V gene has CDR1 SEHNR and CDR2 FQNEAQ (reference sequence). Full variable domain (missing parts from reference TRBV7-9 and TRBJ1-1): DTGVSQNPRHKITKRGQNVTFRCDPISEHNRLYWYRQTLGQGPEFLTYFQNEAQLEKSRLLSDRFSAERPKGSFSTLEIQRTEQGDSAMYLCASSLEIGNTEAFFGQGTRLTVV.

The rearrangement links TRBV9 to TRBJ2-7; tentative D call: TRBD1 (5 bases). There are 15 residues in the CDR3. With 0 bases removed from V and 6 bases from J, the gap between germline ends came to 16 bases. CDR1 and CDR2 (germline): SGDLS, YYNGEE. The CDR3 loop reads CASSVGQLPQSEQYF. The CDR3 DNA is TGTGCCAGCAGCGTAGGACAGCTTCCCCAGAGCGAGCAGTACTTC.

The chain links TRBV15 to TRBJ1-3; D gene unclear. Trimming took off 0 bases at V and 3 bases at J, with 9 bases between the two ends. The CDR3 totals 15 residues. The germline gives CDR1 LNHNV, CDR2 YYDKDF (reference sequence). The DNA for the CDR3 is TGTGCCACCAGCAGAGACGTGCTAGGTGGAAACACCATATATTTT. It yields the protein CATSRDVLGGNTIYF.